The clone carrying this T cell receptor beta chain was counted a few times. This sample is part of a study of T cells of healthy individuals. The CDR3 sequence is 14 residues long. Trimming stripped 3 bases from V and 7 bases from J, with 12 bases between. Germline V gene sequence: CDR1 MNHEY, CDR2 SMNVEV (reference sequence). TCRdb called the 5' RACE reads again in MiXCR, with one record for every CDR3 protein. Altogether 90,000 to 100,000 distinct CDR3 sequences are present, roughly a sixth being singletons, with the ten largest covering about 6.2%. This receptor was obtained from a human donor in good health. The rearrangement links TRBV27 to TRBJ1-4, with D perhaps TRBD1 (5 bases). The CDR3 DNA is TGTGCCAGCAGTTTGGGGACGCGGCCTGAAAAACTGTTTTTT. It yields the protein CASSLGTRPEKLFF.